Listed here is a single T cell receptor beta chain. Its specificity is unknown. V lost 6 bases and J lost 8; bases outside the gene matches: 8. There are 14 residues in the CDR3. In germline, CDR1 is SGHAT, CDR2 FQNNGV. This sample stems from a study of cytomegalovirus exposure and HLA in healthy donors. Study as a whole: Of some 360 genotyped donors, roughly 86% clustered with self-reported Caucasian donors. The study's findings and limits: Reports state that TCR beta sequences accurately predicted most subjects' HLA-A and HLA-B alleles. Later analysis demonstrated an association between a missense DCLRE1C variant and TCR beta V- and J-gene trimming.

The PCR employed 60 Vbeta primers together with 13 Jbeta primers. Measured with immunoSEQ multiplex PCR; TCRdb has only the in-frame clones, and not every one. The data hold around 120,000 clones, with about 83% observed a single time. This TCR derives from a girl aged 2 to 9 in good health and CMV-seronegative. Material: PBMCs. The genes are TRBV11-2 and TRBJ2-3; 10 nucleotides align to TRBD2. The CDR3 reads CASSSPGLAFTQYF. CDR3 sequence (DNA): TGTGCCAGCAGTTCTCCGGGACTAGCGTTTACGCAGTATTTT. Full variable domain (outside the CDR3, taken from reference TRBV11-2 and TRBJ2-3): EAGVAQSPRYKIIEKRQSVAFWCNPISGHATLYWYQQILGQGPKLLIQFQNNGVVDDSQLPKDRFSAERLKGVDSTLKIQPAKLEDSAVYLCASSSPGLAFTQYFGPGTRLTVL.